One sample yielded the 4 T cell receptor beta chains listed below, sequenced in a study of a mutant IDH1 vaccine in newly diagnosed glioma. Repertoires were generated with immunoSEQ multiplex PCR, while TCRdb's copy carries only in-frame clones and drops some. The sample lists around 56,000 clones; 82% were seen once. Time point of the sample: week 5, during vaccination. All doses held 300 ug of mutant IDH1 20-mer peptide, with topical imiquimod. Their antigens are not known. Material: PBMCs, obtained from a glioma patient whose treatment included an IDH1 peptide vaccine. Receptor source: a woman younger than 35 with glioma. Some clones in this sample may be carry-over from other donors' samples.

The chain carries TRBV5-4 and TRBJ2-2; 10 bases map to TRBD2. V lost 4 bases, J lost 6 bases, and 3 bases stayed unmatched. CDR3 length: 14 amino acids. Germline V gene sequence: CDR1 SGHNT, CDR2 YYREEE (reference sequence). As DNA, the CDR3 is TGTGCCAGCAGCGCACTAGCGGGGCCCGGGGAGCTGTTTTTT. This gives the protein CASSALAGPGELFF.

V gene TRBV14 combines with J gene TRBJ2-5; 9 bases map to TRBD2. The trim removed 4 bases at V and 6 bases at J, leaving 9 bases unmatched. Germline assignment: CDR1 SGHDN and CDR2 FVKESK. The CDR3 runs to 15 residues. In DNA form, the CDR3 reads TGTGCCAGCAGCCGATTAGCGGGGGAGAGCCAGACCCAGTACTTC. Protein: CASSRLAGESQTQYF.

V and J are TRBV6-5 and TRBJ1-4, with 9 bases matching TRBD1. V lost 6 bases to trimming and J lost 7 bases; unmatched junction nucleotides: 6. The CDR3 covers 14 residues. The germline gives CDR1 MNHEY, CDR2 SVGAGI. The CDR3 DNA sequence: TGTGCCAGCAGAACACAGGGGGCAGTTGAAAAACTGTTTTTT. Translation: CASRTQGAVEKLFF.

The chain combines TRBV27 with TRBJ1-1, with TRBD1 matching 7 bases. The CDR3 runs to 16 residues. V shed 3 bases, J shed 4 bases, and the junction held 11 bases outside the gene matches. Germline loops: CDR1 MNHEY, CDR2 SMNVEV (reference sequence). CDR3 in DNA: TGTGCCAGCAGTTTTTCCGGGACAGTAGACGGCACTGAAGCTTTCTTT. Translation gives CASSFSGTVDGTEAFF.